A single sample gave rise to the 27 T cell receptor beta chains below, sequenced in a study of shared clonotypes between healthy human individuals (dated by TCRdb to 2018 to 2020). To prepare the library, the immunoSEQ multiplex PCR assay was applied. The table was pulled from immuneACCESS by TCRdb, which kept in-frame rearrangements only. Such tables lose some clones; where checked, under half of the loss comes from unresolved V genes, and the rest has no known cause. For this sample the table gives approximately 1.5 million clones, of which 95% to 99% were detected only once. The top ten clonotypes cover about 0.42% of the sample. Sequenced sample: naive CD4+ T cells sorted from blood. The sample's cell subset or site label, decoded: CD45RA+ positively selected. The receptors originated from a man aged 25-45 years in good health.

V gene TRBV30 combines with J gene TRBJ1-2; unclear D gene. The CDR3 runs to 12 residues. Germline V lookup: CDR1 GTSNPN, CDR2 SVGIG (reference sequence). The V end was cut by 5 bases, the J end by 8 bases, with 15 bases between. The CDR3 protein is CAWALYTRGYTF. The CDR3 nucleotides are TGTGCCTGGGCCCTCTACACTAGGGGCTACACCTTC.

This chain uses TRBV19 with TRBJ1-2, with D uncertain. The germline CDR1 and CDR2 sequences are LNHDA and SQIVND (reference sequence). The V gene lost 3 bases and the J gene lost 4 bases, with 18 bases spanning the gap. The CDR3 runs 16 residues. CDR3 nucleotide sequence: TGTGCCAGTAGTATTAGACGGAGAGAGACACCCTATGGCTACACCTTC. It encodes CASSIRRRETPYGYTF.

The chain employs TRBV6-1 and TRBJ1-5; D unresolved. CDR3 size: 15 residues. CDR1 is MNHNS and CDR2 is SASEGT in the germline V gene. The germline V and J ends were trimmed by 7 bases and 3 bases, with 16 bases remaining between them. The CDR3 loop reads CASTKDGFTNQPQHF. CDR3 DNA: TGTGCCAGCACCAAGGATGGATTTACCAATCAGCCCCAGCATTTT.

The rearrangement uses TRBV18 and TRBJ2-7; 10 bases fit TRBD1. Trimming cost V 5 bases and J 5 bases; bases outside gene matches: 0. This CDR3 has 12 residues. Germline loops: CDR1 KGHSH, CDR2 LQKENI. The DNA of the CDR3 is TGTGCCAGCTCAGGGACAGGGGACGAGCAGTACTTC. Amino acid sequence: CASSGTGDEQYF.

This chain links TRBV7-2 with TRBJ2-7; the D gene is possibly TRBD1 (6 bases). CDR3 size: 16 residues. The V and J ends lost 5 bases and 0 bases respectively, with 17 bases between them. Looked up from germline, CDR1 is SGHTA and CDR2 is FQGNSA. Here the CDR3 reads CASSPRTGSLSYEQYF. For the CDR3, the DNA is TGTGCCAGCAGCCCCCGAACAGGGTCCCTCTCCTACGAGCAGTACTTC.

The chain links TRBV15 to TRBJ2-3, with D hard to call. Germline V CDR1 and CDR2: LNHNV, YYDKDF (reference sequence). The CDR3 is made up of 12 amino acids. Trimming removed 3 bases from V and 5 bases from J, with 6 bases in between. Written as DNA, the CDR3 is TGTGCCACCAGCAGCCCCCTAGATACGCAGTATTTT. Translation: CATSSPLDTQYF.

V usage is TRBV2 and J usage is TRBJ2-7; 8 bases fit TRBD2. The V and J ends lost 6 bases and 13 bases, in that order; junction bases with no gene match: 14. Germline CDR1 SNHLY, CDR2 FYNNEI. The CDR3 consists of 13 residues. The CDR3 loop reads CASSADSGGTNYF. In DNA, the CDR3 is TGTGCCAGCAGCGCCGACAGCGGGGGCACTAATTACTTC.

This clone was observed once. The same CDR3 can be traced to other DNA sequences in this sample. CDR3 sequence: CASSEVSEQYF. The CDR3, as DNA: TGTGCCAGCAGTGAAGTTTCCGAGCAGTACTTC. The chain recombines TRBV6-1 with TRBJ2-7; no clear D gene. Germline lookup yields CDR1 MNHNS and CDR2 SASEGT. CDR3 length: 11 amino acids. V was cut by 1 base and J by 6 bases, with 4 bases left in between.

The rearrangement links TRBV5-4 to TRBJ2-5, with 8 bases matching TRBD1. Per the germline V gene, CDR1 is SGHNT and CDR2 is YYREEE (reference sequence). The CDR3 is 14 residues long. V lost 1 base to trimming and J lost 1 base; unmatched junction nucleotides: 0. The CDR3 region has the DNA TGTGCCAGCAGCTTGCAGGGGGCCCAAGAGACCCAGTACTTC. It specifies CASSLQGAQETQYF.

The chain is built from TRBV29-1 and TRBJ1-4; 8 bases map to TRBD1. Germline lookup yields CDR1 SQVTM and CDR2 ANQGSEA. With V trimmed by 3 bases and J by 8 bases, 5 bases remained unmatched. The CDR3 has 13 residues. This CDR3 is CSVDKTGEEKLFF. In DNA, the CDR3 is TGCAGCGTTGATAAGACAGGGGAGGAAAAACTGTTTTTT. The whole variable domain, remainder taken from reference TRBV29-1 and TRBJ1-4, is SAVISQKPSRDICQRGTSLTIQCQVDSQVTMMFWYRQQPGQSLTLIATANQGSEATYESGFVIDKFPISRPNLTFSTLTVSNMSPEDSSIYLCSVDKTGEEKLFFGSGTQLSVL.

This sequence joins TRBV1 and TRBJ1-3. TRBV1 is classified as a pseudogene. The CDR3 consists of 20 residues. CDR3 in amino acids: CTIQQPSFWESKGTGNTIYF. The CDR3 nucleotides are TGCACCATCCAGCAGCCAAGTTTTTGGGAGTCGAAGGGGACTGGAAACACCATATATTTT.

The rearrangement joins TRBV7-2 to TRBJ2-3; TRBD2 is a possible D gene (5 bases). Trimming removed 5 bases from V and 2 bases from J, with 14 bases in between. The CDR3 is 15 residues long. Germline V gene lookup returns CDR1 SGHTA and CDR2 FQGNSA. CDR3 coding DNA: TGTGCCAGCAGCCCCGGACTCCATGTCACAGATACGCAGTATTTT. Translation gives CASSPGLHVTDTQYF.

The chain is built from TRBV18 and TRBJ2-3; either TRBD1 or TRBD2 may supply D (6 bases each). There are 15 residues in the CDR3. The germline CDR1 and CDR2 sequences are KGHSH and LQKENI. The V end lost 3 bases, the J end lost 6 bases, and 16 bases lay between the germline ends. CDR3 coding DNA: TGTGCCAGCTCACCCGACAGGAGGGGCTCGGATACGCAGTATTTT. This gives the protein CASSPDRRGSDTQYF.

The chain uses TRBV19 and TRBJ1-5; D is unclear. Germline values: CDR1 LNHDA, CDR2 SQIVND (reference sequence). The CDR3 is 16 residues long. The V gene lost 5 bases and the J gene lost 6 bases, with 20 bases spanning the gap. The CDR3 DNA reads as TGTGCCAGTAGTCCTTGGACCGCGGCGGGAGGTCAGCCCCAGCATTTT. Translation: CASSPWTAAGGQPQHF.

The chain carries TRBV18 and TRBJ1-5, with D tentatively TRBD1 (5 bases). The CDR3 consists of 13 residues. From germline, CDR1 is KGHSH and CDR2 LQKENI. V dropped 5 bases and J dropped 9 bases, with 14 bases sitting between them. CDR3 nucleotide sequence: TGTGCCAGCTCAGGTACCTCCGACAGGCCCCAGCATTTT. This sequence encodes CASSGTSDRPQHF.

With regard to this clone: Other DNA sequences in the sample encode the same CDR3. The CDR3 DNA reads TGTGCCAGCAGCTTGGCTGTTGGGGAGACCCAGTACTTC. Amino acid sequence: CASSLAVGETQYF. The chain joins TRBV5-4 to TRBJ2-5; D is undetermined. The length of the CDR3 is 13 residues. V gave up 0 bases and J gave up 5 bases, with 8 bases separating them. Germline V CDR1 and CDR2: SGHNT, YYREEE (reference sequence).

V and J are TRBV9 and TRBJ1-2; D gene uncertain. V was pared by 0 bases and J by 0 bases, with 9 bases between. CDR3 length: 15 residues. The germline V gene has CDR1 SGDLS and CDR2 YYNGEE. The DNA of the CDR3 is TGTGCCAGCAGCGTAGGAGCGCAAGCTAACTATGGCTACACCTTC. This codes for CASSVGAQANYGYTF.

This chain connects TRBV5-4 to TRBJ2-1, with D perhaps assigned TRBD1 or TRBD2 (5 bases each). V was cut by 4 bases and J by 4 bases, with 15 bases left in between. Germline CDR1 reads SGHNT; CDR2 reads YYREEE (reference sequence). This CDR3 spans 15 amino acids. CDR3 loop: CASSPVGERYNEQFF. The CDR3 region has the DNA TGTGCCAGCAGCCCCGTGGGGGAACGGTACAATGAGCAGTTCTTC. The full variable domain, completed using reference TRBV5-4 and TRBJ2-1, is ETGVTQSPTHLIKTRGQQVTLRCSSQSGHNTVSWYQQALGQGPQFIFQYYREEENGRGNFPPRFSGLQFPNYSSELNVNALELDDSALYLCASSPVGERYNEQFFGPGTRLTVL.

This clone appeared a single time. The rearrangement joins TRBV7-3 to TRBJ2-1; 14 positions match TRBD2. The CDR3 consists of 20 residues. Germline V gene lookup returns CDR1 SGHTA and CDR2 FQGTGA. J lost 2 bases, V lost 5 bases, and 14 bases had no gene match. DNA of the CDR3: TGTGCCAGCAGCCATCGAGGACTAGCGGGAGGAGGGGGCCCCTACAATGAGCAGTTCTTC. This encodes CASSHRGLAGGGGPYNEQFF. The full variable domain, its missing parts supplied by reference TRBV7-3 and TRBJ2-1, is GAGVSQTPSNKVTEKGKYVELRCDPISGHTALYWYRQSLGQGPEFLIYFQGTGAADDSGLPNDRFFAVRPEGSVSTLKIQRTERGDSAVYLCASSHRGLAGGGGPYNEQFFGPGTRLTVL.

The V call is TRBV4-1, the J call TRBJ2-1; D remains ambiguous. Germline CDR1 MGHRA, CDR2 YSYEKL. The length of the CDR3 is 16 residues. V lost 1 base and J 2 bases, leaving 12 bases between the germline ends. CDR3 coding DNA: TGCGCCAGCAGCCAAGTTTCCAGTTCGGCCTACAATGAGCAGTTCTTC. It encodes CASSQVSSSAYNEQFF.

The sample holds one count of this clone. The chain couples TRBV7-3 to TRBJ2-3; no definite D call. Per the germline V gene, CDR1 is SGHTA and CDR2 is FQGTGA. The CDR3 extends over 13 amino acids. V lost 2 bases, J lost 7 bases, and 10 bases lay in between. The CDR3 region has the DNA TGTGCCAGCAGCTTATTGGCGTTGAATACGCAGTATTTT. This sequence encodes CASSLLALNTQYF.

The chain combines TRBV5-1 with TRBJ2-3, with 9 bases identical to TRBD2. The CDR3 extends over 15 amino acids. Per the germline V gene, CDR1 is SGHRS and CDR2 is YFSETQ. J lost 6 bases, V lost 4 bases, and 9 bases had no gene match. For the CDR3, the DNA is TGCGCCAGCAGCATGAGCGAGACTAGCGGCGATACGCAGTATTTT. Its protein product is CASSMSETSGDTQYF.

This clone has only one observation. The CDR3 region is CASSLSDRATGELFF. The CDR3 DNA follows: TGCGCCAGCAGCTTGAGTGACAGAGCTACCGGGGAGCTGTTTTTT. The chain couples TRBV5-1 to TRBJ2-2; D may be TRBD1 (5 bases). The CDR3 has 15 residues. Germline V lookup: CDR1 SGHRS, CDR2 YFSETQ. V lost 1 base to trimming and J lost 5 bases, with 12 bases between them.

The gene calls are TRBV6-1 and TRBJ1-3; D is unclear. Per germline, CDR1 MNHNS and CDR2 SASEGT. V gave up 8 bases and J gave up 0 bases, with 11 bases separating them. The CDR3 has 14 amino acids. DNA for the CDR3: TGTGCCAGCCAAGGCCGGGCCTCTGGAAACACCATATATTTT. Its protein product is CASQGRASGNTIYF.

About this clone itself: Other DNA sequences of this sample code for an identical CDR3. This rearrangement joins TRBV18 to TRBJ1-1; D gene ambiguous. Germline-derived CDR1 and CDR2 are KGHSH and LQKENI. The CDR3 is 13 amino acids. V gave up 6 bases and J gave up 2 bases, with 10 bases separating them. For the CDR3, the DNA is TGTGCCAGCTCTCCCTTGGTTAACACTGAAGCTTTCTTT. It specifies CASSPLVNTEAFF.

The rearrangement joins TRBV5-1 to TRBJ2-7, with TRBD2 as a possible D gene (5 bases). The CDR3 runs 14 residues. Between the trimmed V and J ends, which lost 4 bases and 1 base, there was a span of 12 bases. In germline, CDR1 is SGHRS, CDR2 YFSETQ. The DNA of the CDR3 is TGCGCCAGCAGCGGCGGACTCGGATCCTACGAGCAGTACTTC. It specifies CASSGGLGSYEQYF.

This clone is a singleton in its sample. The genes are TRBV28 and TRBJ1-5; no firm D call. Germline V CDR1 and CDR2: MDHEN, SYDVKM. CDR3 length: 13 residues. V shed 6 bases and J shed 4 bases, with 10 bases lying between them. The CDR3 nucleotides read TGTGCCAGCAGAAATACCTATAATCAGCCCCAGCATTTT. Its protein product is CASRNTYNQPQHF.